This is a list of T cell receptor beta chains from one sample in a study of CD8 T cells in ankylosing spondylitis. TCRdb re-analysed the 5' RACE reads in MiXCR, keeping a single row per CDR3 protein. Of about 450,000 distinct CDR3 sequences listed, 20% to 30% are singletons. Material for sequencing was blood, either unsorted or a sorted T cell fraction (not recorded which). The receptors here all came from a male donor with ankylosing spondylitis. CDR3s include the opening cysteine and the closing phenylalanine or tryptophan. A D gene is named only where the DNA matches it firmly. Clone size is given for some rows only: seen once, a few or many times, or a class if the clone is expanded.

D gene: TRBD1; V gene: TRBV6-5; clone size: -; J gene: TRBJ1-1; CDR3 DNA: TGTGCCAGCAGTTTACCGACGGGACAGGCAAACACTGAAGCTTTCTTT; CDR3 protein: CASSLPTGQANTEAFF
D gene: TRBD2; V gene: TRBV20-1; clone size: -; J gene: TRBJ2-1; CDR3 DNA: TGCAGTGCTAACTCAGCGGGAGCGGGCCTCAATGAGCAGTTCTTC; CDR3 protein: CSANSAGAGLNEQFF
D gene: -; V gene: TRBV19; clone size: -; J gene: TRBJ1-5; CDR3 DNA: TGTGCCAGTAGACGGGCAGTTAATAGCAATCAGCCCCAGCATTTT; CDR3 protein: CASRRAVNSNQPQHF
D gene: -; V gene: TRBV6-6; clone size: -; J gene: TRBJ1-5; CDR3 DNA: TGTGCCAGCAGTTACGCGAACGGCCAGCCCCAGCATTTT; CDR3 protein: CASSYANGQPQHF
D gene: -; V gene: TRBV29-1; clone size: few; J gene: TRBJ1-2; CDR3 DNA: TGCAGCGTTGATCCGACAAGCTATGGCTACACCTTC; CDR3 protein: CSVDPTSYGYTF
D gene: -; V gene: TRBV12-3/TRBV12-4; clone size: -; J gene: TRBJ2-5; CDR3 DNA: TGTGCCAGCACCGGAAGGAGTGGAGAGACCCAGTACTTC; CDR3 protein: CASTGRSGETQYF
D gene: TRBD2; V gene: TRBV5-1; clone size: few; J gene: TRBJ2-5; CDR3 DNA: TGCGCCAGCAGCTTGGCGGCTAGCGGGATCCAAGAGACCCAGTACTTC; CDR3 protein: CASSLAASGIQETQYF
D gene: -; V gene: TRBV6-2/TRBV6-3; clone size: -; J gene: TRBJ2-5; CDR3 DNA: TGTGCCAGCAGACCGGACGGGCATAGGGAGACCCAGTACTTC; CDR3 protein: CASRPDGHRETQYF
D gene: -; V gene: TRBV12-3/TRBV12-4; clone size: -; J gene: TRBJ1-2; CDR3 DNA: TGTGCCAGCAGTTTAAAGGTTGGCTATGGCTACACCTTC; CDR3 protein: CASSLKVGYGYTF
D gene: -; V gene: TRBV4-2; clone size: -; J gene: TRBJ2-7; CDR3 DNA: TGTGCCAGCAGCCAAGATCTTGGCGGGTACTCCTACGAGCAGTACTTC; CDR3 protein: CASSQDLGGYSYEQYF
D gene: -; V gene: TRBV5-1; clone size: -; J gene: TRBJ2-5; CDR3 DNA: TGCGCCAGCAGACAAGTCGCGTCAGCCCAAGAGACCCAGTACTTC; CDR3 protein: CASRQVASAQETQYF
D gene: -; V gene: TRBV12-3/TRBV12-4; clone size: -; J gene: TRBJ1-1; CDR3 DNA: TGTGCCAGCAGTTTGAAACAGGGAACCAGTGAAGCTTTCTTT; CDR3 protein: CASSLKQGTSEAFF
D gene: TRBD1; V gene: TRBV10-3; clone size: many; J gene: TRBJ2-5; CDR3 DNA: TGTGCCATCAGTGATATGGGACAGGGAAAGACCCAGTACTTC; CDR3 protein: CAISDMGQGKTQYF
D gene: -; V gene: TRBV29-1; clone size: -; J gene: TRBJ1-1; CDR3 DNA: TGCAGCGTTGTAGGGTTTGCCACTGAAGCTTTCTTT; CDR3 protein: CSVVGFATEAFF
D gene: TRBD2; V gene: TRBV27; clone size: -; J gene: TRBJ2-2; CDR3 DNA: TGTGCCAGCACTTCTAGCGGGGTAGTATCCGGGGAGCTGTTTTTT; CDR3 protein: CASTSSGVVSGELFF
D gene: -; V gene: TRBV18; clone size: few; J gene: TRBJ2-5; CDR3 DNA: TGTGCCAGCTCCCCCCGGGACAACGGGGAGACCCAGTACTTC; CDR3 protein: CASSPRDNGETQYF
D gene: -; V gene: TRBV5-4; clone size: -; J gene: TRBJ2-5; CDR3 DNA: TGTGCCAGCAGCCACGGGGGAGGAACACAAGAGACCCAGTACTTC; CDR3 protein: CASSHGGGTQETQYF
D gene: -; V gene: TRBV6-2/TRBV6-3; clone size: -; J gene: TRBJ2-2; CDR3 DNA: TGTGCCAGCAGTTACGCAGGAGGGCAGAACACCGGGGAGCTGTTTTTT; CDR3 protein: CASSYAGGQNTGELFF
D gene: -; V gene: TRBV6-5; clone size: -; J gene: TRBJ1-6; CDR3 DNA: TGTGCCAGCGCCCAAAGGTCCCTCCACTTT; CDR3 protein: CASAQRSLHF
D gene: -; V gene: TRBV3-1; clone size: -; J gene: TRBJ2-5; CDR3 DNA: TGTGCCAGCAGCCAAGATCCCACCGGGGGACGCGTTACCCAGTACTTC; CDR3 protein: CASSQDPTGGRVTQYF
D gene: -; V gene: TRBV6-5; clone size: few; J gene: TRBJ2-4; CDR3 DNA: TGTGCCAGCAGTTACAGACTTCTCAACGGGAACATTCAGTACTTC; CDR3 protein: CASSYRLLNGNIQYF
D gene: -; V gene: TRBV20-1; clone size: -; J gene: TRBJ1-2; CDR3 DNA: TGCAGTGCAACTACCTCAGGGGTCTTGGGCTATGGCTACACCTTC; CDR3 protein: CSATTSGVLGYGYTF
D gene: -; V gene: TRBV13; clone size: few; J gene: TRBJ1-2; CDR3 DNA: TGTGCCAGCAGCAGGGCGGGGGCTGGCTACACCTTC; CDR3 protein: CASSRAGAGYTF
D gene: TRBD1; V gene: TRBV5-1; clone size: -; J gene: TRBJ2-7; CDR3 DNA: TGCGCCAGCAGCTTATATACAGGGGCAACCACCTACGAGCAGTACTTC; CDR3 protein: CASSLYTGATTYEQYF
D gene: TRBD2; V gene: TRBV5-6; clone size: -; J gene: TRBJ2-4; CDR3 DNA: TGTGCCAGCAGCTTAACGACTAGCGGGAATCGGAACATTCAGTACTTC; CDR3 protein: CASSLTTSGNRNIQYF
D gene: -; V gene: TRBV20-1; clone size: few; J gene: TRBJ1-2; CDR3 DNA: TGCAGTGCCACTCGACAGGTTTTGCCCTATGGCTACACCTTC; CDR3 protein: CSATRQVLPYGYTF
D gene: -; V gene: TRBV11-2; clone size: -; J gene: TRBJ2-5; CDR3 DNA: TGTGCCAGCAGCCGTTCCATGGAGACCCAGTACTTC; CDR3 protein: CASSRSMETQYF
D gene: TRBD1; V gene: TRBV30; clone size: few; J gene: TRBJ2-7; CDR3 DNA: TGTGCCTGCGGGACAGGGGGCATCTACGAGCAGTACTTC; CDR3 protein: CACGTGGIYEQYF
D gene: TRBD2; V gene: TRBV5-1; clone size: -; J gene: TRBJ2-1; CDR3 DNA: TGCGCCAGCAGCCCCCCCGGAGCGGGGTACAATGAGCAGTTCTTC; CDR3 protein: CASSPPGAGYNEQFF
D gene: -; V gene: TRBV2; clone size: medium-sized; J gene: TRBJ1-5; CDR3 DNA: TGTGCCAGCAATTGGGGGAGCCAAAATCAGCCCCAGCATTTT; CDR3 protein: CASNWGSQNQPQHF
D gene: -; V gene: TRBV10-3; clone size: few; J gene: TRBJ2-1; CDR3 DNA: TGTGCCATCAGTGGTAGCGCATACAATGAGCAGTTCTTC; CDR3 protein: CAISGSAYNEQFF
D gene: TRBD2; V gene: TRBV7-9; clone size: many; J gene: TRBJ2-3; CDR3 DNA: TGTGCCAGCAGCTCGGGACTAGCGGGAGGAATAGATACGCAGTATTTT; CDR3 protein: CASSSGLAGGIDTQYF
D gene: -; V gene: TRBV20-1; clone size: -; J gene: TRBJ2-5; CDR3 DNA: TGCAGTGCTAGAGACCGGTCGGCAAGGGGGAAAGAGACCCAGTACTTC; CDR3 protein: CSARDRSARGKETQYF
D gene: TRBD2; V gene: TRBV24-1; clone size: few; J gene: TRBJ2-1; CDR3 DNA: TGTGCCACCAGCCCTACTAGCGGGAGGACCCATGAGCAGTTCTTC; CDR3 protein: CATSPTSGRTHEQFF
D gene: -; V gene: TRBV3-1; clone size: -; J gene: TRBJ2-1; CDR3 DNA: TGTGCCAGCAGCCCTACCGGGAGCCTCTCCTACAATGAGCAGTTCTTC; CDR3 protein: CASSPTGSLSYNEQFF
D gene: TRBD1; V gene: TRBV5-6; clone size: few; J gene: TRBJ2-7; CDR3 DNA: TGTGCCAGCAGCGACCGGGACAGGGGAGACGAGCAGTACTTC; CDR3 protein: CASSDRDRGDEQYF
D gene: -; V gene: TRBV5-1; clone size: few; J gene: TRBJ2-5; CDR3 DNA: TGCGCCAGCAGCTCCCTTCTTAAGGAAGAGACCCAGTACTTC; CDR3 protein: CASSSLLKEETQYF
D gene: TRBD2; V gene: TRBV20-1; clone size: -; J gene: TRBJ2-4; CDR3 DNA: TGCAGTGCAAAGACCGGGACTAGCGTCAACATTCAGTACTTC; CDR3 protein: CSAKTGTSVNIQYF
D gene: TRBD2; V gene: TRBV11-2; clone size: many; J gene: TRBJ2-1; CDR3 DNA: TGTGCCAGCAGCTTAGGCCCTTACATATGGGGCGGGAGGGTCAATGAGCAGTTCTTC; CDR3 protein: CASSLGPYIWGGRVNEQFF
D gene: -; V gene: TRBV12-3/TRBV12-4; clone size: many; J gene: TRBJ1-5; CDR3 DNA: TGTGCCAGCAGTTTATCGGGGGATCAGCCCCAGCATTTT; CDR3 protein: CASSLSGDQPQHF
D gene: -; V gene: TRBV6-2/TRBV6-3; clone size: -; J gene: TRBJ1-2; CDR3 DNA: TGTGCCAGCAGGTCGTCAGCGTCTAGGGGCTACACCTTC; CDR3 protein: CASRSSASRGYTF
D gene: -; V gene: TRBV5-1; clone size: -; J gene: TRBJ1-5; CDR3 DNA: TGCGCCAGAATCGGGGGGAGTAGCAATCAGCCCCAGCATTTT; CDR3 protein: CARIGGSSNQPQHF
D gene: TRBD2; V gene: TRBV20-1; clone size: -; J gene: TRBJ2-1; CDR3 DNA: TGCAGTGCGTTAGCGGGATACAATGAGCAGTTCTTC; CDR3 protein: CSALAGYNEQFF
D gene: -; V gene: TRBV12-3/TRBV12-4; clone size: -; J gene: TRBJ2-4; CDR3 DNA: TGTGCCAGCAGTTTAGCCCAGACCCGAAACATTCAGTACTTC; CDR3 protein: CASSLAQTRNIQYF
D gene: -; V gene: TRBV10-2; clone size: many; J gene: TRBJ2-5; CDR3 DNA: TGCGCCAGCAGTGAGTTGGGGGCAGGAATATTCGGAGAGACCCAGTACTTC; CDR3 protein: CASSELGAGIFGETQYF
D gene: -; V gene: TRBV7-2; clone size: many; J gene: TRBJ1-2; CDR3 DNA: TGTGCCAGCAGCCCAGCCGACTATGGCTACACCTTC; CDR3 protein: CASSPADYGYTF
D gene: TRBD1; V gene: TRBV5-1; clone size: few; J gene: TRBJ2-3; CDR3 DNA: TGCGCCAGCAGCGTCCGGGACAGTAATACGCAGTATTTT; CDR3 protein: CASSVRDSNTQYF
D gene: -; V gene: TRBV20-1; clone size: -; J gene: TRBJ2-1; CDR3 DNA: TGCAGTGCTAGAGATATAGGGGGATCTAGCATCAATGAGCAGTTCTTC; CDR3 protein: CSARDIGGSSINEQFF
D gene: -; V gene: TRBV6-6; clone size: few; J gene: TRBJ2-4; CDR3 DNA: TGTGCCAGCAGTTACAGGGGGGACATTCAGTACTTC; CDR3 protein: CASSYRGDIQYF
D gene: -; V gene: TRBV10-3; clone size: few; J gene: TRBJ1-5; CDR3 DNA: TGTGCCATCAGTGAGTCGACACGGGCCCAGCATTTT; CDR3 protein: CAISESTRAQHF
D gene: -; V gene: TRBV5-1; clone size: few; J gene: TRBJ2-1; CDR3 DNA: TGCGCCAGCAGCTTGGAGCGGGGACAAGCAATTGAGCAGTTCTTC; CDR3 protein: CASSLERGQAIEQFF
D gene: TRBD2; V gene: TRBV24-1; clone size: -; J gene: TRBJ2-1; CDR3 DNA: TGTGCCACAAGCCCCGGCTCTAGCGGGAGTTGGTCCTACAATGAGCAGTTCTTC; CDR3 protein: CATSPGSSGSWSYNEQFF
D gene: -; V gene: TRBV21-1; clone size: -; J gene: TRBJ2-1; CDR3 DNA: TGTGCCAGCAGCAAGCCGGCGAGGTTCTCGGGGAATGAGCAGTTCTTC; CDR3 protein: CASSKPARFSGNEQFF
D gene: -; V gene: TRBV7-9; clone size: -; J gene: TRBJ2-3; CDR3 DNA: TGTGCCAGCAGCTTTTCGGTCTATAGCGGATACACAGATACGCAGTATTTT; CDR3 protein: CASSFSVYSGYTDTQYF
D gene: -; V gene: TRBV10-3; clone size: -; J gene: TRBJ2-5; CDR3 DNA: TGTGCCATCAGTTTAGACGGGCCGGGAGAGACCCAGTACTTC; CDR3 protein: CAISLDGPGETQYF